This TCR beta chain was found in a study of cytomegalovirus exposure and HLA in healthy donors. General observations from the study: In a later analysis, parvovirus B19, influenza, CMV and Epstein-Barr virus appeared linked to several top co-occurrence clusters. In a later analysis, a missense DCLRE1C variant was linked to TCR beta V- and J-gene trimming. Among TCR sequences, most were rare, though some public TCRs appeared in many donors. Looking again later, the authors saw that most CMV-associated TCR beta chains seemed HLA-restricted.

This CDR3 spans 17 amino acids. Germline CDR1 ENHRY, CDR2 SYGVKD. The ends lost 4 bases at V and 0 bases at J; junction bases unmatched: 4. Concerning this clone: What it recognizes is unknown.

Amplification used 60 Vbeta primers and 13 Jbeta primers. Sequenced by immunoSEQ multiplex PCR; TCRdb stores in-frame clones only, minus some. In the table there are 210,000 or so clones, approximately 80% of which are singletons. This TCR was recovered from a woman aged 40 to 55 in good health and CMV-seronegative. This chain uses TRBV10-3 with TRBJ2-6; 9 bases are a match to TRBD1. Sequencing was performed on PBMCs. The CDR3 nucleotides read TGTGCCATCAGTGCCGGGACAGGGCACTCTGGGGCCAACGTCCTGACTTTC. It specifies CAISAGTGHSGANVLTF.